This T cell receptor beta chain was captured in a study of T cell responses to AZD1222 COVID-19 vaccine. Study summary: It was second doses at about 4 or about 12 weeks that were pooled. Study results and caveats: Nearly half of unique spike-specific TCRs reportedly avoided B.1.351 and B.1.1.7 mutated regions. Seropositive at baseline were only five or six AZD1222 recipients.

Clones were sequenced by immunoSEQ multiplex PCR, and TCRdb holds only the in-frame ones, with some missing. This sample has over 120,000 clones, with over 85% found just once. The V gene end was trimmed by 3 bases and the J gene end by 5 bases; junction bases not matched to a gene: 7. The CDR3 contains 15 residues. From germline, CDR1 is SGHDT and CDR2 YYEEEE. Turning to this clone: Antigen specificity is unknown.

This sample comprised peripheral blood, obtained on day 0 of AZD1222 vaccination. The chain couples TRBV5-6 to TRBJ2-5; 10 bases line up with TRBD1. This receptor was taken from an adult in good health. The CDR3 reads CASSSRQGAGETQYF. The CDR3, as DNA: TGTGCCAGCAGCTCCCGACAGGGGGCCGGGGAGACCCAGTACTTC.